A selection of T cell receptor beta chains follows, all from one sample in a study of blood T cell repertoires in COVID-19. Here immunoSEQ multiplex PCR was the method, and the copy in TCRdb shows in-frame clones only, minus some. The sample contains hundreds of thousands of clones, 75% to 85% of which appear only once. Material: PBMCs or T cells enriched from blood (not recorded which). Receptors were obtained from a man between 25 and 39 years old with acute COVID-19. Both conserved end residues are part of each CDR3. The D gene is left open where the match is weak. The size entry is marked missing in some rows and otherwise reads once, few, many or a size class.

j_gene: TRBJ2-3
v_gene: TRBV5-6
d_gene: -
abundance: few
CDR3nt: TGTGCCAGCAGCTTGGGGACAACTGGCACAGATACGCAGTATTTT
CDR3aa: CASSLGTTGTDTQYF

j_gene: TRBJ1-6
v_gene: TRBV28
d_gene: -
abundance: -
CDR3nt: TGTGCCATAGGGGACTCAGCCTATAATTCACCCCTCCACTTT
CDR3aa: CAIGDSAYNSPLHF

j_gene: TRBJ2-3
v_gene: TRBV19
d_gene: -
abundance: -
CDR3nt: TGTGCCAGTACGCAGAGGGGGATTGGAGATACGCAGTATTTT
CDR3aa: CASTQRGIGDTQYF

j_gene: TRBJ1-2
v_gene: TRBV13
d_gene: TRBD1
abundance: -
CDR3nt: TGTGCCAGCAGCCCTCCCCGGGACAGACGTTATGGCTACACCTTC
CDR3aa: CASSPPRDRRYGYTF

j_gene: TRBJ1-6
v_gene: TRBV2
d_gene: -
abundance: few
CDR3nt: TGTGCCAGCAGTGATAGATTAAAAGATTCACCCCTCCACTTT
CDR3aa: CASSDRLKDSPLHF

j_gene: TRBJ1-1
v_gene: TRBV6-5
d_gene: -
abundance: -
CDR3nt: TGTGCCAGCAGTTCGCGGACAAGGAACACTGAAGCTTTCTTT
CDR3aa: CASSSRTRNTEAFF

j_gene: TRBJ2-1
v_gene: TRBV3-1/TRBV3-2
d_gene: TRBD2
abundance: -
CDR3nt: TGTGCCAGCAGCGTCTTAGCGGGGGGCCCAGGTGAGCAGTTCTTC
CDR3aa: CASSVLAGGPGEQFF

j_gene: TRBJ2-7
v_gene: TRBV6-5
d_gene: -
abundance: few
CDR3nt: TGTGCCTGCGGGGCAGGTTTCTACGAGCAGTACTTC
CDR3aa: CACGAGFYEQYF

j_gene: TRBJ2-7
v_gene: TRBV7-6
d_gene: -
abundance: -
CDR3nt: TGTGCCAGCAGTCTAACAAGCGGGACATGGGTAGGGGAGCAGTACTTC
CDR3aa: CASSLTSGTWVGEQYF

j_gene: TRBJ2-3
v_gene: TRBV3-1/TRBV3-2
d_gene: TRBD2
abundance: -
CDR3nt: TGTGCCAGCAGCCAAGATGGGCGGGGGGCAGATACGCAGTATTTT
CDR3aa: CASSQDGRGADTQYF

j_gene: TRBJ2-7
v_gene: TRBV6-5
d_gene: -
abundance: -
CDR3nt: TGTGCCAGCAGTTACTCCAGGGAACCCTACGAGCAGTACTTC
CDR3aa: CASSYSREPYEQYF

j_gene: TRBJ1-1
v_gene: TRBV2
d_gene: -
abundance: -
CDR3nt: TGTGCCAACAACAGGGCGGGTGAAGCTTTCTTT
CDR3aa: CANNRAGEAFF

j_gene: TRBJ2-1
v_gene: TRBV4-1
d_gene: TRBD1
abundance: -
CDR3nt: TGCGCCAGCAGTCGGACAGGCCCAGACAATGAGCAGTTCTTC
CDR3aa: CASSRTGPDNEQFF

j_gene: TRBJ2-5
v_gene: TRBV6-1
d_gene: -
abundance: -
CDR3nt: TGTGCCAGCAGTGAAGCTCGGGGATTTGACCAGTACTTC
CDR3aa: CASSEARGFDQYF

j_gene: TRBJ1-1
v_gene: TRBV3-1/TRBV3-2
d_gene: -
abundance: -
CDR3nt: TGTGCCAGCAGCCAAGGGACGTGGGGGGGCACTGAAGCTTTCTTT
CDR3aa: CASSQGTWGGTEAFF

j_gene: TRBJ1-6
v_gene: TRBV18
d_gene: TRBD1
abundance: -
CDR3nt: TGTGCCAGCTCCGGGGACAGGGAAAGTTCCTATAATTCACCCCTCCACTTT
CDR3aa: CASSGDRESSYNSPLHF

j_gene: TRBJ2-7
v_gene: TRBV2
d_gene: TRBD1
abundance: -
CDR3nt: TGTGCCAGCCGTGAAGGGACAGGGTTCTCCTACGAGCAGTACTTC
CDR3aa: CASREGTGFSYEQYF

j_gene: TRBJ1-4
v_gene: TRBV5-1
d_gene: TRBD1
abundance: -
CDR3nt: TGCGCCAGCAGCGGAACGACAGGGATTAATGAAAAACTGTTTTTT
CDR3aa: CASSGTTGINEKLFF

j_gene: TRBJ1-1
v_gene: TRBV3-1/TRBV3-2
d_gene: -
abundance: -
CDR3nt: TGTGCCAGCAGCCGCCCACAGGCGCGGACGACTGAAGCTTTCTTT
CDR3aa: CASSRPQARTTEAFF

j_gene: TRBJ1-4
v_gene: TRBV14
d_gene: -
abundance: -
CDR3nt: TGTGCCAGCAGCCCAGGGTGGTCCTATGAAAAACTGTTTTTT
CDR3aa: CASSPGWSYEKLFF

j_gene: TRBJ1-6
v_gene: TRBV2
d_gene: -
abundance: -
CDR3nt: TGTGCCAGCAGTCTTTCCGGGAGGAATTCACCCCTCCACTTT
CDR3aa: CASSLSGRNSPLHF

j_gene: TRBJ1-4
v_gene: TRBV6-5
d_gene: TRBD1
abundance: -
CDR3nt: TGTGCCAGCAGTTACTCTAGGGGGCGAGGTGAAAAACTGTTTTTT
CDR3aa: CASSYSRGRGEKLFF